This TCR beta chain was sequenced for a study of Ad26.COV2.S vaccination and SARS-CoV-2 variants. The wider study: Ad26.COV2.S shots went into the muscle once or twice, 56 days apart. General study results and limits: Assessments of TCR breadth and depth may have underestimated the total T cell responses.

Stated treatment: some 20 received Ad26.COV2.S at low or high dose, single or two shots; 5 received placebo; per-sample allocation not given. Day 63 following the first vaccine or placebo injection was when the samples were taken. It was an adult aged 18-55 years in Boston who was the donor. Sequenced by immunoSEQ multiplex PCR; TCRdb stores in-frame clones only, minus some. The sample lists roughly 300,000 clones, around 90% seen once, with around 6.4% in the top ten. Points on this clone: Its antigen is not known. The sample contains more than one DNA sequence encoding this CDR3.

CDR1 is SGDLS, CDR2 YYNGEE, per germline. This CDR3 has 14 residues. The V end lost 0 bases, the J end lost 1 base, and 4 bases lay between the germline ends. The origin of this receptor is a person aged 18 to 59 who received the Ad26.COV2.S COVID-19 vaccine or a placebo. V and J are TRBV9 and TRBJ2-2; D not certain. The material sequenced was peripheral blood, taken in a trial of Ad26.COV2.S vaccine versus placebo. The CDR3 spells CASSVGLNTGELFF. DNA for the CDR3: TGTGCCAGCAGCGTAGGGTTGAACACCGGGGAGCTGTTTTTT.